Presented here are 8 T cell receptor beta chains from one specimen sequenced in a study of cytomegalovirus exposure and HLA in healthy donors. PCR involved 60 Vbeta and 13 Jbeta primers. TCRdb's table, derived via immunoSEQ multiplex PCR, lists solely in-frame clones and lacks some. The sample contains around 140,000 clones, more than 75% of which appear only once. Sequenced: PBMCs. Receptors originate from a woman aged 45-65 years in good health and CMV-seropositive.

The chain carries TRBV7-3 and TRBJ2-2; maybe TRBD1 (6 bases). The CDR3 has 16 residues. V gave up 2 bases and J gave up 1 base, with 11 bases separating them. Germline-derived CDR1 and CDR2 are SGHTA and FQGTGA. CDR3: CASSLLGRGNTGELFF. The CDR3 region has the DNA TGTGCCAGCAGCTTACTCGGCAGGGGGAACACCGGGGAGCTGTTTTTT.

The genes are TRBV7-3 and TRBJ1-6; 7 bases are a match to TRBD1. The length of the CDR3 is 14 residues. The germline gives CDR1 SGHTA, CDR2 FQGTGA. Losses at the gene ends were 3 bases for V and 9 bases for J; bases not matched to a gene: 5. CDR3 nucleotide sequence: TGTGCCAGCAGCTTTAGGGCAGGGGGTTCACCCCTCCACTTT. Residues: CASSFRAGGSPLHF.

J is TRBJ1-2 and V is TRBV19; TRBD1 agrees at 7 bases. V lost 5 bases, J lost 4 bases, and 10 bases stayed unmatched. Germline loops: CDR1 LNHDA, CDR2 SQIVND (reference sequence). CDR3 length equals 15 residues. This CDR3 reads CASSAPRDRAYGYTF. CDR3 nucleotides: TGTGCCAGTAGTGCCCCAAGAGACAGGGCCTATGGCTACACCTTC.

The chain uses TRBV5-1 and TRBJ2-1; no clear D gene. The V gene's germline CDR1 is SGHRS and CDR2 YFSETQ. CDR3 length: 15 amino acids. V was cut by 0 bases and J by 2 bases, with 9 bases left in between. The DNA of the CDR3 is TGCGCCAGCAGCTTGGGGGCAGCCACCTACAATGAGCAGTTCTTC. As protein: CASSLGAATYNEQFF.

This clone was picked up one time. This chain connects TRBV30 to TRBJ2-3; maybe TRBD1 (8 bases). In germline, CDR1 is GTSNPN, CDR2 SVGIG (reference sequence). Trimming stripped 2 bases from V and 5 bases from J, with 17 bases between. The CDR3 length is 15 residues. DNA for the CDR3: TGTGCCTGGAGTCTACAGGGGGAGGGTGGAGATACGCAGTATTTT. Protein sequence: CAWSLQGEGGDTQYF.

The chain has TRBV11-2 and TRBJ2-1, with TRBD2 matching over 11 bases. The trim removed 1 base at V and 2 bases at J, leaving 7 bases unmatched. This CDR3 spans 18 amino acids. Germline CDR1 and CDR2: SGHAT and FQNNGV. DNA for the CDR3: TGTGCCAGCAGCTTAGTTCTAGCGGGAGGAGGCACCTACAATGAGCAGTTCTTC. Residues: CASSLVLAGGGTYNEQFF.

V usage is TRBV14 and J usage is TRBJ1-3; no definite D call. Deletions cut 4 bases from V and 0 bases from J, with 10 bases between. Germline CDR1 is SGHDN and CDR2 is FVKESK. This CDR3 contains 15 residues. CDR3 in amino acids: CASSPYRNSGNTIYF. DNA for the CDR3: TGTGCCAGCAGCCCTTACAGAAACTCTGGAAACACCATATATTTT.

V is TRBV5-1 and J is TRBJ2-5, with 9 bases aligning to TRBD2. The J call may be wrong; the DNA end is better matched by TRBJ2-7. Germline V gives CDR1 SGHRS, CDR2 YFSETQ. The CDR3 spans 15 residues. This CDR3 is CASSLQVAGDYEQYF. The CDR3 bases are TGCGCCAGCAGCTTGCAAGTAGCGGGAGACTACGAGCAGTACTTC.